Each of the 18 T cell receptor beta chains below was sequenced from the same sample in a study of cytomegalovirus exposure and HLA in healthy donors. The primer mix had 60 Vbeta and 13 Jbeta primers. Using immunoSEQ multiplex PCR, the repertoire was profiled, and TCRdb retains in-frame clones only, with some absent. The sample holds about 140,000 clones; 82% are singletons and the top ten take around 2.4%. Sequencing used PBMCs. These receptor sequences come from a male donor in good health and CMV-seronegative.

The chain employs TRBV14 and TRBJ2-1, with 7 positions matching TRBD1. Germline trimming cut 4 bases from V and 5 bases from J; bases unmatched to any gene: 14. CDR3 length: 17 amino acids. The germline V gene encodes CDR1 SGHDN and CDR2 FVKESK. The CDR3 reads CASSPLGAGTADNEQFF. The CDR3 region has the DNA TGTGCCAGCAGCCCATTGGGGGCTGGGACAGCCGACAATGAGCAGTTCTTC.

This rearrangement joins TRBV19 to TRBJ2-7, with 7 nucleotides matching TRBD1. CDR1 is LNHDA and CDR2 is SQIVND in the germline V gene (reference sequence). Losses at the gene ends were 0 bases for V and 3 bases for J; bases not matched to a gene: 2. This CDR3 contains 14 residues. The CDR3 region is CASSIEGQIYEQYF. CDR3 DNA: TGTGCCAGTAGTATAGAGGGACAGATCTACGAGCAGTACTTC.

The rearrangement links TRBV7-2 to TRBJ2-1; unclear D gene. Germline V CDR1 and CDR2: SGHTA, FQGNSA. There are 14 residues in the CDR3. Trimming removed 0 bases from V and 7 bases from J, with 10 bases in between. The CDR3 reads CASSLAGPRNEQFF. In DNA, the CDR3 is TGTGCCAGCAGCTTAGCGGGCCCACGGAATGAGCAGTTCTTC.

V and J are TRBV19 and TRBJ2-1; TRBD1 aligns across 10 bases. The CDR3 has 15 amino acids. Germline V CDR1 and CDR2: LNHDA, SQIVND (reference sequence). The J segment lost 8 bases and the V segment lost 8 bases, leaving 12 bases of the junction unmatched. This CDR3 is CASEIGDRGLHEQFF. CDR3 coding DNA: TGTGCCAGTGAAATTGGGGACAGGGGTTTGCATGAGCAGTTCTTC.

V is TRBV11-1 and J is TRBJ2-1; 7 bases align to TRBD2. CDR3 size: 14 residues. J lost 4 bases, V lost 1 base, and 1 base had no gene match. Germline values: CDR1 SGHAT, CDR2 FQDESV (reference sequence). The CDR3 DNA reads TGTGCCAGCAGCTTAGGGGGGGGTTACAATGAGCAGTTCTTC. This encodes CASSLGGGYNEQFF.

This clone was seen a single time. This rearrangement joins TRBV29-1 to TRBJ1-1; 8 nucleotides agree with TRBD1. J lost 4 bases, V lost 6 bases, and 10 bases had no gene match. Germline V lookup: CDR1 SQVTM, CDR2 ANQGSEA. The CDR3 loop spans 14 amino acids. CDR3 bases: TGCAGCGTCCGACTCCATGGACAGGGCACTGAAGCTTTCTTT. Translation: CSVRLHGQGTEAFF.

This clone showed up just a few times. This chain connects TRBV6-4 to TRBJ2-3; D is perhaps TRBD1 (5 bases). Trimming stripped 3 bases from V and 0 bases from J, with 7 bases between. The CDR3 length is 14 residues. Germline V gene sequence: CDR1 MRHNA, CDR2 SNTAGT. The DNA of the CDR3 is TGTGCCAGCAGTGATCGACAGAGCACAGATACGCAGTATTTT. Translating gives CASSDRQSTDTQYF.

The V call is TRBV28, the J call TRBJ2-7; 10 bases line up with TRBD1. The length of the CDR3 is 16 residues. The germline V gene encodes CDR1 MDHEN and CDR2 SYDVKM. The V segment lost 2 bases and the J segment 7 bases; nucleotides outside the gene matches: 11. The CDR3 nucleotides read TGTGCCAGCAGTTTAAACCCGGGACAGGGGAAATGGGAGCAGTACTTC. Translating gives CASSLNPGQGKWEQYF.

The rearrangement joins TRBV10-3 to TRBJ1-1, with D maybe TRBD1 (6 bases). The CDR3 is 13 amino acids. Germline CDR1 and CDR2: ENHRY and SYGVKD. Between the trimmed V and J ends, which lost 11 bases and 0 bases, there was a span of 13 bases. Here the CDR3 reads CAALGQLNTEAFF. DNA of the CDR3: TGTGCCGCCCTGGGACAATTGAACACTGAAGCTTTCTTT.

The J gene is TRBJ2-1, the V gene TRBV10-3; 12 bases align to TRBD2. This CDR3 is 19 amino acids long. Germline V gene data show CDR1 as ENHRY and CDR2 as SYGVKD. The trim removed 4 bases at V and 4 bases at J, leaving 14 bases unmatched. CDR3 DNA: TGTGCCATCAGTGCCCCTAGCGGGAGGGCCGGTGTCGCATACAATGAGCAGTTCTTC. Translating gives CAISAPSGRAGVAYNEQFF.

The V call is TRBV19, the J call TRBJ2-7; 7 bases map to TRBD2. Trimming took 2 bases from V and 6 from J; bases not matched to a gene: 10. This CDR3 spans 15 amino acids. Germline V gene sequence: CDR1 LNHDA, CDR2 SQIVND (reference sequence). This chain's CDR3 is CASSIKAGWIGEQYF. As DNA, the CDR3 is TGTGCCAGTAGTATAAAAGCGGGATGGATAGGCGAGCAGTACTTC.

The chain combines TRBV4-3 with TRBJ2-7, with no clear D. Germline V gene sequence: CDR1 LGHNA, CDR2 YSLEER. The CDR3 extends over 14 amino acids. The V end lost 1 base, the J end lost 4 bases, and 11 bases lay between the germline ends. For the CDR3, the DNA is TGCGCCAGCAGCCAAGGCTTACATGAATACGAGCAGTACTTC. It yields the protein CASSQGLHEYEQYF.

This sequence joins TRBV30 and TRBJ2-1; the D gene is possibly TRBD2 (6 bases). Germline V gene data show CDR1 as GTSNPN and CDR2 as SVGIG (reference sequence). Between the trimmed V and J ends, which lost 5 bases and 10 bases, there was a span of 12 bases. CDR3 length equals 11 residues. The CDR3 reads CAWSGAVEQFF. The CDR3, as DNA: TGTGCCTGGTCGGGAGCCGTGGAGCAGTTCTTC.

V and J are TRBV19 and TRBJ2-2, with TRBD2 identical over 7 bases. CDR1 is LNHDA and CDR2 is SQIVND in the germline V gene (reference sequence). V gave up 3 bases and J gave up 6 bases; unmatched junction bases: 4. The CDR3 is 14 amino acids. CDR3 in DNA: TGTGCCAGTAGTATTGGCGGGAGTCCCGGGGAGCTGTTTTTT. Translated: CASSIGGSPGELFF. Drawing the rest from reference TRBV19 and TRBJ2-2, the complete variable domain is DGGITQSPKYLFRKEGQNVTLSCEQNLNHDAMYWYRQDPGQGLRLIYYSQIVNDFQKGDIAEGYSVSREKKESFPLTVTSAQKNPTAFYLCASSIGGSPGELFFGEGSRLTVL.

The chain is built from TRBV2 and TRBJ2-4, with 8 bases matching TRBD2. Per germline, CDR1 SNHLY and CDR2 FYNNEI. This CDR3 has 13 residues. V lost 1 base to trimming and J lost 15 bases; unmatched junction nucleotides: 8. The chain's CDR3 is CASSEGSGKVLYF. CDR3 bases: TGTGCCAGCAGTGAAGGTAGCGGGAAAGTTCTGTACTTC.

CDR3 protein: CASSLQGVNTEAFF. For the CDR3, the DNA is TGCGCCAGCAGCCTGCAGGGGGTGAACACTGAAGCTTTCTTT. The rearrangement uses TRBV5-1 and TRBJ1-1, with TRBD1 matching 7 bases. V shed 4 bases, J shed 0 bases, and the junction held 3 bases outside the gene matches. The CDR3 length is 14 residues. Germline values: CDR1 SGHRS, CDR2 YFSETQ.

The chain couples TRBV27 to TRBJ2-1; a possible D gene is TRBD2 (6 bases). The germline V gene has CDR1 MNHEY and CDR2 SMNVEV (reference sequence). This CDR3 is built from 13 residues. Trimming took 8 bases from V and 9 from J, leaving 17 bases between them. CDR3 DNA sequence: TGTGCCAGCGGCCAAGGAGGGCCAGGTGAGCAGTTCTTC. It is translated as CASGQGGPGEQFF.

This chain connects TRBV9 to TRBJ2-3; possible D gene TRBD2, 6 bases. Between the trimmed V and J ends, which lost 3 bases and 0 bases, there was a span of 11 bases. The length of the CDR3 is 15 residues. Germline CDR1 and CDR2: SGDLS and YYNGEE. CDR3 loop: CASSALLASTDTQYF. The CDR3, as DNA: TGTGCCAGCAGCGCCCTACTAGCAAGCACAGATACGCAGTATTTT.